The 23 T cell receptor beta chains reported below all come from one sample, sequenced in a study of blood T cell repertoires in COVID-19. The repertoire was sequenced with immunoSEQ multiplex PCR; TCRdb's copy has only in-frame clones and lacks some. The sample has tens of thousands of clones, about 87% seen once. Sequencing input: peripheral blood. Receptors originate from a woman aged 80 or older with acute or convalescent COVID-19.

The gene calls are TRBV6-5 and TRBJ2-1; 13 bases are shared with TRBD2. The CDR3 has 15 amino acids. V lost 6 bases and J lost 7; bases outside the gene matches: 6. Germline assignment: CDR1 MNHEY and CDR2 SVGAGI. This CDR3 is CASRPTSGRRNEQFF. The CDR3 DNA reads as TGTGCCAGCAGGCCGACTAGCGGGAGGCGAAATGAGCAGTTCTTC.

The chain has TRBV3-1 (or the pseudogene TRBV3-2) and TRBJ1-1; 9 bases agree with TRBD1. This CDR3 is 15 amino acids long. V was pared by 5 bases and J by 5 bases, with 9 bases of the junction left unmatched. The germline V gene encodes CDR1 LGHDT and CDR2 YNNKEL (reference sequence). The CDR3 DNA reads as TGTGCCAGCAGCGGCCAACAGGGGGCAGGGACTGAAGCTTTCTTT. Translating it yields CASSGQQGAGTEAFF.

This clone was counted a single time. This chain connects TRBV30 to TRBJ2-3; 8 bases agree with TRBD1. CDR1 is GTSNPN and CDR2 is SVGIG in the germline V gene (reference sequence). The V segment lost 2 bases and the J segment 0 bases; nucleotides outside the gene matches: 7. The CDR3 extends over 16 amino acids. The CDR3 DNA sequence: TGTGCCTGGAGTCAGGGGGCGCCTCCTAGCACAGATACGCAGTATTTT. Protein sequence: CAWSQGAPPSTDTQYF.

The rearrangement uses TRBV13 and TRBJ2-6; no reliable D call. This CDR3 region has 14 residues. Germline-derived CDR1 and CDR2 are PRHDT and FYEKMQ (reference sequence). V gave up 4 bases and J gave up 3 bases, with 7 bases separating them. Here the CDR3 reads CASSSPRGANVLTF. In nucleotides, the CDR3 is TGTGCCAGCAGCTCTCCTCGTGGGGCCAACGTCCTGACTTTC.

In nucleotides, the CDR3 is TGTGCCAGCAGCCAGGCTAGCGGGAGGAGGTCAGATACGCAGTATTTT. Translating it yields CASSQASGRRSDTQYF. The chain is built from TRBV11-1 and TRBJ2-3; 11 bases align to TRBD2. The V segment lost 5 bases and the J segment 4 bases; nucleotides outside the gene matches: 8. The V gene's germline CDR1 is SGHAT and CDR2 FQDESV (reference sequence). This CDR3 comprises 16 residues.

Comments on this clone: The junction departs from germline at one end; a sequencing error may be responsible. The rearrangement links TRBV7-7 to TRBJ2-3; D may be TRBD2 (6 bases). The germline gives CDR1 SSHAT, CDR2 FNYEAQ (reference sequence). The CDR3 runs 15 residues. The CDR3 protein is CASSLDGTGVDTQYF. The CDR3 DNA reads as TGTGCTAGCAGCTTAGATGGGACTGGAGTCGATACGCAGTATTTT.

The gene calls are TRBV10-3 and TRBJ2-1; D possibly corresponds to TRBD2 (6 bases). The germline V gene encodes CDR1 ENHRY and CDR2 SYGVKD. V lost 7 bases and J 0 bases, leaving 13 bases between the germline ends. The CDR3 has 15 residues. This CDR3 reads CAITPGAPSYNEQFF. The CDR3 region has the DNA TGTGCCATCACGCCGGGAGCCCCCTCCTACAATGAGCAGTTCTTC.

The chain has TRBV5-8 and TRBJ1-1; 8 bases line up with TRBD1. J gave up 7 bases and V 4 bases, and 12 bases lay outside the gene matches. The CDR3 spans 15 residues. Germline V gene lookup returns CDR1 SGHTS and CDR2 YDEGEE. The CDR3 nucleotides are TGTGCCAGCAGCGGACGGACAGGGCAACGCATTGAAGCTTTCTTT. Its translation: CASSGRTGQRIEAFF.

The V gene is TRBV4-2, the J gene TRBJ2-1; TRBD1 is a possible D gene (6 bases). CDR1 LGHNA and CDR2 YNFKEQ come from the germline V gene. The CDR3 runs to 16 residues. V shed 5 bases and J shed 5 bases, with 19 bases lying between them. The CDR3 is CASSVRFSGADNEQFF. CDR3 coding DNA: TGTGCCAGCAGCGTACGATTTTCAGGGGCGGACAATGAGCAGTTCTTC.

The chain couples TRBV12-3 or TRBV12-4 to TRBJ2-3, with D perhaps TRBD2 (5 bases). The CDR3 contains 13 residues. V was pared by 8 bases and J by 3 bases, with 12 bases between. CDR3 DNA sequence: TGTGCCAGCGGAACATGGGAGACAGATACGCAGTATTTT. It yields the protein CASGTWETDTQYF.

The CDR3 spells CASSGTGVFAEAFF. The CDR3, as DNA: TGTGCCAGCAGTGGGACAGGGGTTTTCGCTGAAGCTTTCTTT. This chain joins TRBV6-2 or TRBV6-3 and TRBJ1-1; TRBD1 matches 10 bases. J gave up 6 bases and V 5 bases, and 6 bases lay outside the gene matches. The germline V gene encodes CDR1 MNHEY and CDR2 SVGEGT. The CDR3 is made up of 14 amino acids.

CDR3 sequence reads: CSVAGTSGGLLFTDTQYF. DNA for the CDR3: TGCAGCGTCGCCGGGACTAGCGGGGGCCTCCTATTTACAGATACGCAGTATTTT. The rearrangement joins TRBV29-1 to TRBJ2-3; TRBD2 agrees at 14 bases. CDR1 SQVTM and CDR2 ANQGSEA come from the germline V gene. The CDR3 loop spans 18 amino acids. After removal of 6 bases from V and 3 bases from J, the junction contained 14 bases not matched to a gene.

V usage is TRBV7-2 and J usage is TRBJ2-5; D unresolved. Per germline, CDR1 SGHTA and CDR2 FQGNSA. This CDR3 has 11 residues. The ends were cut back, 5 bases at V and 2 bases at J, with 3 bases in the middle. The CDR3 reads CASSIQETQYF. CDR3 bases: TGTGCCAGCAGCATACAAGAGACCCAGTACTTC.

The CDR3 DNA is TGTGCCAGCAGCTTAGTTCGGGGCTACGAGCAGTACTTC. This gives the protein CASSLVRGYEQYF. The rearrangement uses TRBV7-8 and TRBJ2-7; a possible D gene is TRBD2 (5 bases). Per the germline V gene, CDR1 is SGHVS and CDR2 is FQNEAQ. V lost 1 base, J lost 3 bases, and 7 bases lay in between. There are 13 residues in the CDR3.

This chain joins TRBV7-9 and TRBJ2-3; D is undetermined. This CDR3 contains 13 residues. Germline V gives CDR1 SEHNR, CDR2 FQNEAQ (reference sequence). V lost 4 bases to trimming and J lost 4 bases, with 9 bases between them. CDR3 in DNA: TGTGCCAGCAGCTCCCGACGGGCAGATACGCAGTATTTT. Its protein is CASSSRRADTQYF. The full variable domain, with the rest looked up from reference TRBV7-9 and TRBJ2-3, is DTGVSQNPRHKITKRGQNVTFRCDPISEHNRLYWYRQTLGQGPEFLTYFQNEAQLEKSRLLSDRFSAERPKGSFSTLEIQRTEQGDSAMYLCASSSRRADTQYFGPGTRLTVL.

The chain uses TRBV11-2 and TRBJ1-2; D gene ambiguous. Looked up from germline, CDR1 is SGHAT and CDR2 is FQNNGV. This CDR3 has 14 residues. The germline V and J ends were trimmed by 5 bases and 13 bases, with 23 bases remaining between them. The CDR3 sequence is CASSRGSFQLTGTF. The CDR3, as DNA: TGTGCCAGCAGCCGAGGGTCCTTTCAATTGACCGGCACCTTC.

V is TRBV5-6 and J is TRBJ2-7, with 11 bases identical to TRBD1. The CDR3 length is 14 residues. The germline V gene encodes CDR1 SGHDT and CDR2 YYEEEE. The J segment lost 5 bases and the V segment lost 4 bases, leaving 5 bases of the junction unmatched. This chain's CDR3 is CASSPGQGDHEQYF. The CDR3 bases are TGTGCCAGCAGCCCGGGACAGGGGGACCACGAGCAGTACTTC.

This clone is medium-sized in the sample. Germline is not matched at one junction end, which may reflect a read error. This chain connects TRBV7-7 to TRBJ2-1, with 9 bases aligning to TRBD2. The germline V gene has CDR1 SSHAT and CDR2 FNYEAQ (reference sequence). The CDR3 extends over 17 amino acids. The CDR3 is CASSLAVTSGGYNEQFF. The CDR3, as DNA: TGTGCTAGCAGCTTAGCCGTGACTAGCGGAGGCTACAATGAGCAGTTCTTC.

This chain connects TRBV6-5 to TRBJ2-1; D not certain. The V gene lost 2 bases and the J gene lost 4 bases, with 9 bases spanning the gap. Looked up from germline, CDR1 is MNHEY and CDR2 is SVGAGI. The CDR3 sequence is 14 residues long. The CDR3 protein is CASSYRTAYNEQFF. CDR3 in DNA: TGTGCCAGCAGTTACAGAACAGCATACAATGAGCAGTTCTTC.

The chain employs TRBV6-5 and TRBJ2-1, with TRBD1 identical over 9 bases. Germline assignment: CDR1 MNHEY and CDR2 SVGAGI. This CDR3 comprises 14 residues. Trimming took 7 bases from V and 8 from J; bases not matched to a gene: 9. The DNA of the CDR3 is TGTGCCAGCACCAAAACCGGGACAGGGCATGAGCAGTTCTTC. This encodes CASTKTGTGHEQFF.

The CDR3 DNA is TGTGCCAGCAGCCAAGAGGGTCAGGCGATCTATGGCTACACCTTC. As protein: CASSQEGQAIYGYTF. The genes are TRBV4-2 and TRBJ1-2, with D unresolved. The germline V gene has CDR1 LGHNA and CDR2 YNFKEQ. The CDR3 is 15 amino acids. The ends were cut back, 0 bases at V and 4 bases at J, with 12 bases in the middle.

This chain connects TRBV6-1 to TRBJ1-1, with a weak D call TRBD1 (5 bases). The CDR3 covers 14 residues. Trimming shortened V by 6 bases and J by 5 bases, and 16 bases separated the two germline ends. From germline, CDR1 is MNHNS and CDR2 SASEGT. In DNA form, the CDR3 reads TGTGCCAGCAGAACAGGCCTACTTGGGACTGAAGCTTTCTTT. The encoded protein is CASRTGLLGTEAFF.

The chain joins TRBV5-8 to TRBJ2-7; no definite D call. The CDR3 has 15 amino acids. Germline values: CDR1 SGHTS, CDR2 YDEGEE. Trimming stripped 3 bases from V and 7 bases from J, with 20 bases between. The DNA of the CDR3 is TGTGCCAGCAGCTGGCCAGGATCCATACCCAGGGAGCAGTACTTC. This codes for CASSWPGSIPREQYF.